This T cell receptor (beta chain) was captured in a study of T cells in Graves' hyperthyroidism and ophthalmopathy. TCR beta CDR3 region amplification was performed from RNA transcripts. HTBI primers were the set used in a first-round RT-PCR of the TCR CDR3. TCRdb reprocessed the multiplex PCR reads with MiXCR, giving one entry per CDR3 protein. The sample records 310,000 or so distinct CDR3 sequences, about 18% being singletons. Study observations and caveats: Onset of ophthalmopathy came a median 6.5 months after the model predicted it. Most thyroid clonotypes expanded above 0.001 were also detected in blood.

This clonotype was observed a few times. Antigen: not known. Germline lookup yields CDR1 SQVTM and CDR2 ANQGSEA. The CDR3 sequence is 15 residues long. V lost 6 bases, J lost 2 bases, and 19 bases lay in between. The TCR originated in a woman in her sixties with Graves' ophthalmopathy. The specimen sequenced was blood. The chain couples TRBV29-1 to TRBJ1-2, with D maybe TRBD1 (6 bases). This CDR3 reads CSVEPPRGLNYGYTF. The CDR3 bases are TGCAGCGTCGAACCCCCCCGGGGGCTCAACTATGGCTACACCTTC.